Shown below are 20 T cell receptor beta chains from a single sample sequenced in a study of blood T cell repertoires in COVID-19 (dated by TCRdb to between 2020 and 2021). Library creation used the immunoSEQ multiplex PCR assay. Imported from immuneACCESS, the table was reduced by TCRdb to in-frame sequences with V and J called. These copies leave out some clones; in studies compared against another copy, an unresolved V gene accounts for under half, and the cause of the remainder is not known. Across this sample there are roughly 36,000 clones, with approximately 93% seen only once. The ten largest clonotypes hold approximately 3.7% of the sample. Sequenced input: peripheral blood. Receptor source: a human donor with active COVID-19. The donor label of this sample is uncertain.

The chain joins TRBV10-3 to TRBJ2-7; TRBD1 might be the D (6 bases). Trimming stripped 10 bases from V and 8 bases from J, with 24 bases between. The V gene's germline CDR1 is ENHRY and CDR2 SYGVKD. The CDR3 length is 14 residues. CDR3 nucleotides: TGTGCCACCCTGCCCTACGAGGGGTGGGGGCAGCAGTACTTC. Translation: CATLPYEGWGQQYF.

The chain recombines TRBV3-1 (or the pseudogene TRBV3-2) with TRBJ2-1, with 8 bases lining up with TRBD1. This CDR3 spans 14 amino acids. Germline lookup yields CDR1 LGHDT and CDR2 YNNKEL (reference sequence). V gave up 3 bases and J gave up 6 bases; unmatched junction bases: 4. CDR3 sequence reads: CASSQRTGSNEQFF. The CDR3 nucleotides are TGTGCCAGCAGCCAGCGGACAGGGTCCAATGAGCAGTTCTTC.

The V and J genes are TRBV19 and TRBJ1-3; 9 bases fit TRBD1. Unmatched junction bases numbered 2, after V lost 6 bases and J lost 2 bases. The CDR3 has 14 residues. Germline V gives CDR1 LNHDA, CDR2 SQIVND (reference sequence). As DNA, the CDR3 is TGTGCCAGTAGGGGGACAGGGACTGGAAACACCATATATTTT. It is translated as CASRGTGTGNTIYF.

The chain is built from TRBV7-9 and TRBJ2-5; 8 nucleotides align to TRBD1. V trimming: 5 bases; J trimming: 5 bases; junction bases outside the gene matches: 4. Germline CDR1 reads SEHNR; CDR2 reads FQNEAQ (reference sequence). The CDR3 totals 13 residues. CDR3 nucleotide sequence: TGTGCCAGCAGCGCAGGGGGCTGGGAGACCCAGTACTTC. Its protein product is CASSAGGWETQYF.

This clone has only a few counts. V usage is TRBV18 and J usage is TRBJ1-5, with TRBD1 identical over 8 bases. The CDR3 is made up of 15 amino acids. V lost 3 bases and J lost 4; bases outside the gene matches: 5. CDR1 is KGHSH, CDR2 LQKENI, per germline. CDR3 nucleotides: TGTGCCAGCTCACCCCTAGGGACAGGTAATCAGCCCCAGCATTTT. Translating it yields CASSPLGTGNQPQHF.

J is TRBJ2-1 and V is TRBV27; D is ambiguous. The CDR3 runs to 14 residues. With 3 bases removed from V and 5 bases from J, the gap between germline ends came to 11 bases. CDR1 and CDR2 (germline): MNHEY, SMNVEV (reference sequence). The CDR3 DNA sequence: TGTGCCAGCAGTTTGGCGCGGCCCAACAATGAGCAGTTCTTC. This translates into CASSLARPNNEQFF.

The rearrangement links TRBV27 to TRBJ2-7, with 7 bases identical to TRBD2. CDR1 MNHEY and CDR2 SMNVEV come from the germline V gene (reference sequence). CDR3 length equals 20 residues. The V gene end was trimmed by 2 bases and the J gene end by 3 bases; junction bases not matched to a gene: 22. The CDR3 region has the DNA TGTGCCAGCAGTTTAAGGCTTGGTGCGGCGGGAGTAAGGAACTTCTACGAGCAGTACTTC. Amino acids: CASSLRLGAAGVRNFYEQYF.

The chain couples TRBV12-3 or TRBV12-4 to TRBJ2-2; maybe TRBD2 (6 bases). Between the trimmed V and J ends, which lost 3 bases and 7 bases, there was a span of 9 bases. This CDR3 region has 13 residues. The CDR3 loop is CASSFGGLGELFF. The CDR3 DNA is TGTGCCAGCAGTTTTGGGGGACTCGGGGAGCTGTTTTTT.

This chain joins TRBV19 and TRBJ2-5; 11 bases line up with TRBD1. The CDR3 length is 16 residues. Per germline, CDR1 LNHDA and CDR2 SQIVND (reference sequence). Trimming removed 4 bases from V and 4 bases from J; junction bases left unmatched: 8. In DNA, the CDR3 is TGTGCCAGTAGTACGGGACAGGGGGTGTCCGGAGAGACCCAGTACTTC. Protein: CASSTGQGVSGETQYF.

In DNA, the CDR3 is TGTGCCAGCAGTGACTCCGGTAATTCACCCCTCCACTTT. Translating gives CASSDSGNSPLHF. The chain uses TRBV6-4 and TRBJ1-6, with D unclear. Germline V gene sequence: CDR1 MRHNA, CDR2 SNTAGT. V shed 0 bases and J shed 6 bases, with 3 bases lying between them. This CDR3 has 13 residues.

This rearrangement joins TRBV29-1 to TRBJ2-2; a possible D gene is TRBD2 (6 bases). The CDR3 contains 16 residues. Germline CDR1 is SQVTM and CDR2 is ANQGSEA. V lost 4 bases, J lost 0 bases, and 15 bases lay in between. CDR3 bases: TGCAGCGTTGCCCTCGGAGGGAAAACGAACACCGGGGAGCTGTTTTTT. Protein product: CSVALGGKTNTGELFF.

The CDR3 loop is CASSHQAGGPHEQYF. CDR3 bases: TGTGCCAGCAGCCATCAGGCGGGAGGGCCCCACGAGCAGTACTTC. This rearrangement joins TRBV3-1 (or the pseudogene TRBV3-2) to TRBJ2-7; TRBD2 aligns across 9 bases. Germline CDR1 LGHDT, CDR2 YNNKEL (reference sequence). V lost 3 bases to trimming and J lost 5 bases; unmatched junction nucleotides: 8. CDR3 length equals 15 residues.

The chain links TRBV9 to TRBJ2-2; TRBD1 matches 12 bases. Germline CDR1 and CDR2: SGDLS and YYNGEE. V gave up 1 base and J gave up 9 bases; unmatched junction bases: 10. This CDR3 has 17 amino acids. CDR3 nucleotides: TGTGCCAGCAGCGTATCGGTACCCGGGACAGGGGGCCGGGAGCTGTTTTTT. Its protein product is CASSVSVPGTGGRELFF.

V is TRBV5-4 and J is TRBJ2-7, with 7 bases aligning to TRBD1. CDR3 length equals 13 residues. Losses at the gene ends were 3 bases for V and 5 bases for J; bases not matched to a gene: 5. Per the germline V gene, CDR1 is SGHNT and CDR2 is YYREEE (reference sequence). The CDR3 loop is CASSSIQGNEQYF. CDR3 nucleotide sequence: TGTGCCAGCAGCTCTATACAGGGGAACGAGCAGTACTTC.

This clone came up once. CDR3 in amino acids: CASSPGGLQQETQYF. The CDR3 region has the DNA TGTGCCAGCAGCCCCGGCGGACTCCAACAAGAGACCCAGTACTTC. V is TRBV3-1 (or the pseudogene TRBV3-2) and J is TRBJ2-5, with D possibly matching TRBD2 (5 bases). The germline CDR1 and CDR2 sequences are LGHDT and YNNKEL (reference sequence). V was clipped by 4 bases and J by 2 bases, with 14 bases between them. The CDR3 contains 15 residues.

V gene TRBV4-1 combines with J gene TRBJ2-7; 8 bases match TRBD1. The CDR3 has 15 residues. CDR1 is MGHRA, CDR2 YSYEKL, per germline. The V segment lost 1 base and the J segment 5 bases; nucleotides outside the gene matches: 7. CDR3: CASSQVQGAFHEQYF. CDR3 in DNA: TGCGCCAGCAGCCAAGTTCAGGGGGCGTTTCACGAGCAGTACTTC.

The table lists this clone with a count of one. The CDR3: CASRRRLAGAGLVEQFF. CDR3 DNA sequence: TGTGCCAGCCGTCGGAGGCTAGCGGGGGCCGGGCTCGTCGAGCAGTTCTTC. V gene TRBV7-8 combines with J gene TRBJ2-1; 10 bases map to TRBD2. The CDR3 has 17 amino acids. V lost 8 bases to trimming and J lost 10 bases; unmatched junction nucleotides: 20. Germline V gene sequence: CDR1 SGHVS, CDR2 FQNEAQ.

The genes are TRBV11-2 and TRBJ2-4; no firm D call. The germline CDR1 and CDR2 sequences are SGHAT and FQNNGV. V was clipped by 2 bases and J by 1 base, with 6 bases between them. The CDR3 is 14 amino acids. The CDR3 loop reads CASSLSEAKNIQYF. The CDR3, as DNA: TGTGCCAGCAGCTTAAGCGAGGCCAAAAACATTCAGTACTTC.

V and J are TRBV28 and TRBJ2-3; 7 nucleotides line up with TRBD2. Germline V gene lookup returns CDR1 MDHEN and CDR2 SYDVKM. The CDR3 is made up of 15 amino acids. Trimming cost V 3 bases and J 1 base; bases outside gene matches: 4. The CDR3 loop is CASSFAGVGTDTQYF. The CDR3, as DNA: TGTGCCAGCAGTTTCGCGGGGGTAGGCACAGATACGCAGTATTTT. Full variable domain (rest looked up from reference TRBV28 and TRBJ2-3): DVKVTQSSRYLVKRTGEKVFLECVQDMDHENMFWYRQDPGLGLRLIYFSYDVKMKEKGDIPEGYSVSREKKERFSLILESASTNQTSMYLCASSFAGVGTDTQYFGPGTRLTVL.

The genes are TRBV6-2 or TRBV6-3 and TRBJ2-7, with 7 bases matching TRBD1. Germline loops: CDR1 MNHEY, CDR2 SVGEGT. Trimming took 3 bases from V and 4 from J; bases not matched to a gene: 27. This CDR3 has 21 amino acids. DNA for the CDR3: TGTGCCAGCAGTTATCCCCGAGCGGCTTTCGGGACAGTTCACATCGGTTACGAGCAGTACTTC. Residues: CASSYPRAAFGTVHIGYEQYF.